The present TCR beta chain was sequenced within a study of beta chain features in type 1 diabetes (dated by TCRdb to 2017 to 2018). Concerning the study at large: Patients and healthy donors did not differ in mean age, gender distribution, total cell number or subset yield. A total of 107,917,701 sorted cells were examined across all samples, and the number of cells per subset was strongly correlated with RNA yield. In the study, recently diagnosed type 1 diabetes patients and matched healthy donors were compared on the TCRB repertoires of their sorted circulating CD4+ T cell subsets. Naive and central memory subsets were obtained from all 30 or so donors, but regulatory and stem cell-like memory subsets were isolated from only 8 patients and roughly eight healthy donors.

This clone was detected only a few times. Which antigen it targets is not known. No base quality values were provided; no much bigger clone lies one nucleotide off. The junction shows trimming of 5 bases on V and 10 bases on J, and the gene matches do not reach 5 bases of it. The CDR3 sequence holds 12 residues, the cysteine and phenylalanine included. The retained sequence is limited to the CDR3, 36 bases, with the frame set at the first base. The CDR1 and CDR2 encoded by the germline V gene are MDHEN and SYDVKM. The entire amount of isolated RNA was reverse transcribed using the High Capacity cDNA Reverse Transcription Kit, so the sequenced TCRB transcripts were expressed ones. Deep immunoSEQ sequencing was performed on naive, central memory and regulatory T cell samples, with an average of about 3.6 million total reads per sample. Sorted cells were lysed in RLT buffer, and RNA was extracted using DNase-treated RNeasy Micro or Mini kits according to cell number. Each cell subset was processed on its own to prevent cross-contamination, while patient and healthy donor samples were processed together. Using the immunoSEQ multiplex PCR, TCRB sequences were amplified from cDNA into 87-bp fragments spanning the CDR3 region. Sequencing of the amplicons was done on the Illumina HiSeq platform. As for the original processing: PCR bias was corrected computationally using synthetic template baselines, and reads within Hamming distance 2 were collapsed, with unmergeable singletons discarded. By aligning reads against IMGT, V, D and J genes, CDR3 length, and insertions or deletions at six rearrangement sites were assigned. Within each subset, clonotype counts were normalized to the number of sorted cells before true diversity and Gini coefficients were calculated with the tcR R package. Repertoire sharing was quantified using the overlap coefficient calculated on TCRB nucleotide sequences. Out-of-frame TCRB sequences from naive cells were analyzed to stand in for the pre-selection repertoire. The source is immuneACCESS, and TCRdb retained only in-frame sequences with V and J called. Part of the clones is not carried over; for the studies checked, unresolved V genes explain less than half of this, and the remainder is unexplained. The DNA was the basis for D and trimming; V, J and clone size are from that table. The sample profile shows hundreds of thousands of clones; roughly an eighth of them were found once. The ten largest clones add up to approximately 0.039% of the sample.

A single peripheral blood draw of around 0.11 L on average was collected from each donor into heparinised tubes. A BD FACSAria II was used to sort naive, central memory, regulatory and stem cell-like memory CD4+ T cells with a panel that included CD45RO, CCR7, CD25, CD127, CD95 and CD27. A purity above 95% was achieved for all sorted populations. Right away, PBMCs were isolated by Lymphoprep density gradient centrifugation and were stained directly, with no culture step. So that batch effects would be minimized, each experiment stained and sorted samples in pairs, pairing one healthy donor with one patient. What the research found in general, with its limitations: At VDJ recombination sites, patients with type 1 diabetes made fewer insertions and deleted more nucleotides, a pattern implying thymic rearrangement abnormalities. HLA sub-analyses involved small numbers of individuals, so any influence of HLA type on TCRB rearrangement remained unresolved. Type 1 diabetes patients showed a moderate but significant shortening of TCRB CDR3 length in all four CD4+ subsets. PCR may preferentially amplify shorter templates, but because patient and control samples were amplified and corrected together, any resulting skew would affect both groups equally. The naive, central memory and regulatory TCRB repertoires appeared to resemble one another more closely among patients than among healthy donors. Because cDNA was sequenced instead of genomic DNA, highly expressing activated cells could be over-represented, though the groups showed no difference in activation or CD3 levels.

The V and J genes are TRBV28 and TRBJ2-1, with 7 central nucleotides matching TRBD1. Sequenced: naive CD4+ T cells from blood. Read against the paper, the sample's cell subset or site label means: true naive CD4+ T cells. The receptor was isolated from a man between 18 and 35 years old with type 1 diabetes. The nucleotide sequence is TGTGCCAGCAGTCACAAGGGGGCCGAGCAGTTCTTC. This translates into CASSHKGAEQFF.